The source of this TCR beta chain is a study of tumor and adjacent non-tumor tissue in lung cancer. The library came from three nested PCR rounds adapted from ARM-PCR protocols. Via MiXCR, TCRdb re-called the multiplex PCR reads, giving one row per CDR3 protein. This sample has approximately 120,000 distinct CDR3 sequences, with over 55% found just once. With respect to this clonotype: A much larger clone differs by one base, so this may be a read error. Here the CDR3 omits its conserved ending phenylalanine or tryptophan, so a read error is the likely source.

The CDR3 is 14 residues long. Germline V gene sequence: CDR1 SGHRS, CDR2 YFSETQ. Trimming cost V 0 bases and J 8 bases, with 14 bases left between them. RNA was extracted from bulk tissue without any cell sorting. More than 3 cm separated this lung sample from the edge of the tumor. The receptor was isolated from a man aged 55 to 70 with non-small cell lung cancer. The chain joins TRBV5-1 to TRBJ1-1; D is uncertain. Source material: distant non-tumor lung tissue. The CDR3 nucleotides read TGCGCCAGCAGCTTGGCCGCGGGCGAATCCGAAGCTTTCCTT. This encodes CASSLAAGESEAFL.